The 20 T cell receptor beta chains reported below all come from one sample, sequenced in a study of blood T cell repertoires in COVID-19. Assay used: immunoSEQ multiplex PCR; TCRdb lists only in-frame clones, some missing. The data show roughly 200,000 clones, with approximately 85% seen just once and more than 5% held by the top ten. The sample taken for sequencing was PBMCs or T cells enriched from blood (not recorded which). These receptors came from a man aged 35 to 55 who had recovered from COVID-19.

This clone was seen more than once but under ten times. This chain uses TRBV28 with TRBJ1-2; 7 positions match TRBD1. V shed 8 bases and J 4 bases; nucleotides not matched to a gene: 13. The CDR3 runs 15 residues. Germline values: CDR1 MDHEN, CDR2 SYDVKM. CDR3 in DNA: TGTGCCAGCGCGGACAGGACCACCTCCCGCTATGGCTACACCTTC. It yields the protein CASADRTTSRYGYTF.

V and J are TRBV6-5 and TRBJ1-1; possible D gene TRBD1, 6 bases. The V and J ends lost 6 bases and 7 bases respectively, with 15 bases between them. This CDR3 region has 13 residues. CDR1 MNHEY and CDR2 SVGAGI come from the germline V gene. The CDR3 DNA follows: TGTGCCAGCAGCCGCCCCTCAGGGGATGAAGCTTTCTTT. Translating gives CASSRPSGDEAFF.

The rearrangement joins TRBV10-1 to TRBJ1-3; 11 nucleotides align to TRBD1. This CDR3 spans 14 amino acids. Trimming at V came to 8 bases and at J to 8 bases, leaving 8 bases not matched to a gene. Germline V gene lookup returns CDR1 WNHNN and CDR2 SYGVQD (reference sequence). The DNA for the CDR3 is TGCGCCAGCGGACCGGGACAGGGGGGGTACACCATATATTTT. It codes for CASGPGQGGYTIYF.

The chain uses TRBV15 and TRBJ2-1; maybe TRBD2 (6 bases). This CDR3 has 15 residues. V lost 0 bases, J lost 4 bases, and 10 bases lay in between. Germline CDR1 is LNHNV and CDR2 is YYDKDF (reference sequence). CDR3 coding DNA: TGTGCCACCAGCAGAGATGGCCGGGGGTACAATGAGCAGTTCTTC. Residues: CATSRDGRGYNEQFF.

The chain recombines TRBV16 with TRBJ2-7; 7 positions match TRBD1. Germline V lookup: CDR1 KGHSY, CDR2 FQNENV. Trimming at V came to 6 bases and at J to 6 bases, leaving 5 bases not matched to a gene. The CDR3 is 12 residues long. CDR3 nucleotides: TGTGCCAGCAGTTCCGGGACAGTCGAGCAGTACTTC. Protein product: CASSSGTVEQYF.

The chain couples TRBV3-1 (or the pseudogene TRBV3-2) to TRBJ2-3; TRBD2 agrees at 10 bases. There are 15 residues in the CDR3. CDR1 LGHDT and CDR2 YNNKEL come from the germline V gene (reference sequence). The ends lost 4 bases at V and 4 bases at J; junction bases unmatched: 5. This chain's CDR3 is CASSPLAGAADTQYF. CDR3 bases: TGTGCCAGCAGCCCTCTAGCGGGGGCTGCAGATACGCAGTATTTT.

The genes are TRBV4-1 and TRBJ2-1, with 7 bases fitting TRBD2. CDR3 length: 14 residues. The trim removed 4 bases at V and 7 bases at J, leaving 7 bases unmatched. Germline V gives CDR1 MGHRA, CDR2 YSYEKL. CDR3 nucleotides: TGCGCCAGCAGCCTCGCGACTAGCCGTAATGAGCAGTTCTTC. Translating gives CASSLATSRNEQFF.

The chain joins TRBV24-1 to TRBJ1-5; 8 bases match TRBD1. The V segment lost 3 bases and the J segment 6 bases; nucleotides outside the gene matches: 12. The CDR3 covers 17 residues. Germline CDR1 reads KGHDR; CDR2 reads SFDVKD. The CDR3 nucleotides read TGTGCCACCAGTGATCAACGGACAGGGACTTGGGCTCAGCCCCAGCATTTT. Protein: CATSDQRTGTWAQPQHF.

CDR3 DNA: TGCAGTGGACAGGGCTCGGGGGGAGAGACCCAGTACTTC. Encoded protein: CSGQGSGGETQYF. V usage is TRBV29-1 and J usage is TRBJ2-5, with D perhaps TRBD1 (8 bases). Per the germline V gene, CDR1 is SQVTM and CDR2 is ANQGSEA. The CDR3 sequence is 13 residues long.

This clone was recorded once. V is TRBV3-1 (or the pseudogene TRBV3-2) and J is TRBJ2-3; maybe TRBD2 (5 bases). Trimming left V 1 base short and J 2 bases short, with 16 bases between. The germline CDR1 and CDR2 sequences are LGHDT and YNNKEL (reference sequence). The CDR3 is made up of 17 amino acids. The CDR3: CASSQVGRADYTDTQYF. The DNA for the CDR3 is TGTGCCAGCAGCCAAGTCGGACGGGCAGACTACACAGATACGCAGTATTTT.

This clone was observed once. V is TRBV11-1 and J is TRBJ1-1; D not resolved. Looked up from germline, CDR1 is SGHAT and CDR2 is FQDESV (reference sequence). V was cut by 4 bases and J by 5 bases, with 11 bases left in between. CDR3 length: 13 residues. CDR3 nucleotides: TGTGCCAGCAGCTGGGCTCGGGAAACTGAAGCTTTCTTT. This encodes CASSWARETEAFF.

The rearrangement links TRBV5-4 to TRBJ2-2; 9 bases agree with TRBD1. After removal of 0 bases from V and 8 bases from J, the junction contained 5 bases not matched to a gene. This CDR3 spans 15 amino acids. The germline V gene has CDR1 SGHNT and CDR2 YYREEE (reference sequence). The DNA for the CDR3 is TGTGCCAGCAGCTTGGGGGGACAGGGCACTGGGGAGCTGTTTTTT. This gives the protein CASSLGGQGTGELFF.

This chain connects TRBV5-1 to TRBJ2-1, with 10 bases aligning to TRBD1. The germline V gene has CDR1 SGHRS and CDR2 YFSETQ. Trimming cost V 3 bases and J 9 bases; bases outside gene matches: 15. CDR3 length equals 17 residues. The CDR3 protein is CASSSRSRTGGVFEQFF. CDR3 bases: TGCGCCAGCAGCTCCCGGTCCAGGACAGGGGGGGTATTTGAGCAGTTCTTC.

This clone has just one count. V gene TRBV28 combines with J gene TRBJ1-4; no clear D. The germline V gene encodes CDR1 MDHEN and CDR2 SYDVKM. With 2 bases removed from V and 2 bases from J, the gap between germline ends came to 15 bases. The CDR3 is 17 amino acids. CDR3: CASSLSGRGKTNEKLFF. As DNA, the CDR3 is TGTGCCAGCAGTTTAAGCGGGCGGGGTAAGACTAATGAAAAACTGTTTTTT.

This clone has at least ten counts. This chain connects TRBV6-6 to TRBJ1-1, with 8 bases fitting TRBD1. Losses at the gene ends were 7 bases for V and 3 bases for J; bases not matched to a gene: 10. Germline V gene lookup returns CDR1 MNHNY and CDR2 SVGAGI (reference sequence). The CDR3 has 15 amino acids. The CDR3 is CASTVGQGRDTEAFF. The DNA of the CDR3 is TGTGCCAGCACCGTCGGACAGGGTAGGGACACTGAAGCTTTCTTT.

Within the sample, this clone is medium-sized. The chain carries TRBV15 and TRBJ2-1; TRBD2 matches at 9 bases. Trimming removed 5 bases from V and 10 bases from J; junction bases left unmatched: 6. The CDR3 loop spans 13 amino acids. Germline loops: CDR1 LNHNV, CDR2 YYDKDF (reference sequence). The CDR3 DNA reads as TGTGCCACCAGCCGAATAGCGGGAGAGGAGCAGTTCTTC. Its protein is CATSRIAGEEQFF.

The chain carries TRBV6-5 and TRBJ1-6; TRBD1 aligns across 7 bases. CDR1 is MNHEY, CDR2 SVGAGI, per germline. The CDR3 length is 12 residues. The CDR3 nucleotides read TGTATTACAGGGGACAGTAATTCACCCCTCCACTTT. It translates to CITGDSNSPLHF.

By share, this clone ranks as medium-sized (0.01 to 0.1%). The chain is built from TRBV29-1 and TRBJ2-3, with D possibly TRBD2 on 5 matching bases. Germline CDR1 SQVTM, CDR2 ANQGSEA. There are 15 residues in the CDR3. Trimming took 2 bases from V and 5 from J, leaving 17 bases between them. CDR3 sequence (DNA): TGCAGCGTTGAACATAGCTGGTCCGCGGGAGATACGCAGTATTTT. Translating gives CSVEHSWSAGDTQYF.

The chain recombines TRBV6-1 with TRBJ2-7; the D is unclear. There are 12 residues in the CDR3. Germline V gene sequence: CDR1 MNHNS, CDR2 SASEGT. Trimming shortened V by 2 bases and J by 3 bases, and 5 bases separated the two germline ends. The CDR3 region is CASSEPNYEQYF. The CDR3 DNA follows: TGTGCCAGCAGTGAACCCAACTACGAGCAGTACTTC.

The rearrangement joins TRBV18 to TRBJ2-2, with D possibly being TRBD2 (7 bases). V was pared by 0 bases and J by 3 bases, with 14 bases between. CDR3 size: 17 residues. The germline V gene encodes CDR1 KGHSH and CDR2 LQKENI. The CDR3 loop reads CASSPPLAGAYTGELFF. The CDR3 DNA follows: TGTGCCAGCTCACCACCTCTCGCGGGGGCTTACACCGGGGAGCTGTTTTTT.